What follows are 15 T cell receptor beta chains derived from one specimen sequenced in a study of shared clonotypes between healthy human individuals. Clones were sequenced by immunoSEQ multiplex PCR, and TCRdb holds only the in-frame ones, with some missing. The sample holds over a million clones, 95% to 97% seen once. The material sequenced was naive CD4+ T cells sorted from blood. Subset meaning: CD45RA+ positively selected. The source is a man aged 25 to 40 in good health.

V usage is TRBV18 and J usage is TRBJ2-7; 15 bases fit TRBD2. Unmatched junction bases numbered 5, after V lost 1 base and J lost 1 base. This CDR3 has 18 residues. Looked up from germline, CDR1 is KGHSH and CDR2 is LQKENI. CDR3 sequence: CASSPLPGLAGGSYEQYF. The CDR3, as DNA: TGTGCCAGCTCACCACTACCGGGACTAGCGGGGGGATCCTACGAGCAGTACTTC.

This sequence joins TRBV6-6 and TRBJ2-7, with D hard to call. This CDR3 has 13 residues. Germline CDR1 is MNHNY and CDR2 is SVGAGI (reference sequence). Trimming removed 2 bases from V and 5 bases from J, with 10 bases in between. The CDR3, as DNA: TGTGCCAGCAGTTACGCTAGTAGGCACGAGCAGTACTTC. This sequence encodes CASSYASRHEQYF.

The DNA for the CDR3 is TGTGCCAGTAGTTCGGGGGGTTCGGGCGTTAAAGCTTTCTTT. Translated: CASSSGGSGVKAFF. This chain connects TRBV19 to TRBJ1-1; perhaps TRBD1 as D (5 bases). Germline assignment: CDR1 LNHDA and CDR2 SQIVND (reference sequence). The CDR3 covers 14 residues. Trimming removed 5 bases at V and 9 bases at J, with 19 bases between.

The chain carries TRBV18 and TRBJ2-5; TRBD2 matches at 10 bases. With 1 base clipped from V and 1 base from J, the junction kept 12 bases outside the gene matches. The CDR3 runs 19 residues. Germline lookup yields CDR1 KGHSH and CDR2 LQKENI. CDR3 sequence (DNA): TGTGCCAGCTCACCACGGTTGTCTAGCGGGAGAGTGGTCCAAGAGACCCAGTACTTC. It translates to CASSPRLSSGRVVQETQYF.

This chain connects TRBV2 to TRBJ2-1; 10 bases map to TRBD2. J was trimmed by 15 bases and V by 7 bases; bases with no gene match: 12. The CDR3 is made up of 13 amino acids. Germline assignment: CDR1 SNHLY and CDR2 FYNNEI. As DNA, the CDR3 is TGTGCCAGCACTAAGGGGCTAGCGGGAGTCTTGTTCTTC. It translates to CASTKGLAGVLFF. The full variable domain, in which reference TRBV2 and TRBJ2-1 provide the parts outside the CDR3, is EPEVTQTPSHQVTQMGQEVILRCVPISNHLYFYWYRQILGQKVEFLVSFYNNEISEKSEIFDDQFSVERPDGSNFTLKIRSTKLEDSAMYFCASTKGLAGVLFFGPGTRLTVL.

V and J are TRBV5-1 and TRBJ1-1, with 7 bases aligning to TRBD1. The V and J ends lost 7 bases and 0 bases, in that order; junction bases with no gene match: 6. The CDR3 is 14 amino acids. Germline CDR1 is SGHRS and CDR2 is YFSETQ. The CDR3 is CASATDRVNTEAFF. CDR3 in DNA: TGCGCCAGCGCAACCGACAGGGTGAACACTGAAGCTTTCTTT.

V usage is TRBV5-1 and J usage is TRBJ2-1, with TRBD1 matching 7 bases. V gave up 0 bases and J gave up 3 bases; unmatched junction bases: 3. The CDR3 is made up of 15 amino acids. Germline lookup yields CDR1 SGHRS and CDR2 YFSETQ. The CDR3 nucleotides are TGCGCCAGCAGCTTGGGGGGACAGCTCTACAATGAGCAGTTCTTC. Protein product: CASSLGGQLYNEQFF.

This chain uses TRBV5-8 with TRBJ2-7; TRBD1 agrees at 7 bases. Trimming took 0 bases from V and 0 from J; bases not matched to a gene: 3. The CDR3 has 15 amino acids. The germline V gene has CDR1 SGHTS and CDR2 YDEGEE. CDR3 amino acids: CASSLARGNSYEQYF. The DNA for the CDR3 is TGTGCCAGCAGCTTGGCCAGGGGGAACTCCTACGAGCAGTACTTC. Combining the CDR3 with reference TRBV5-8 and TRBJ2-7 gives the whole variable domain EAGVTQSPTHLIKTRGQQATLRCSPISGHTSVYWYQQALGLGLQFLLWYDEGEERNRGNFPPRFSGRQFPNYSSELNVNALELEDSALYLCASSLARGNSYEQYFGPGTRLTVT.

The rearrangement links TRBV7-2 to TRBJ2-7; 8 bases match TRBD2. With 6 bases clipped from V and 4 bases from J, the junction kept 2 bases outside the gene matches. Germline CDR1 is SGHTA and CDR2 is FQGNSA. The length of the CDR3 is 12 residues. The CDR3 here is CASSSGEYEQYF. The CDR3 bases are TGTGCCAGCAGTAGCGGGGAGTACGAGCAGTACTTC. Using reference TRBV7-2 and TRBJ2-7 for the parts outside the CDR3, the full variable domain is GAGVSQSPSNKVTEKGKDVELRCDPISGHTALYWYRQSLGQGLEFLIYFQGNSAPDKSGLPSDRFSAERTGGSVSTLTIQRTQQEDSAVYLCASSSGEYEQYFGPGTRLTVT.

The rearrangement links TRBV19 to TRBJ1-3; D call uncertain. The CDR3 runs 11 residues. Per germline, CDR1 LNHDA and CDR2 SQIVND (reference sequence). V lost 11 bases to trimming and J lost 4 bases, with 9 bases between them. The CDR3 nucleotides are TGTGCCGCTGGGAGAGGAAACACCATATATTTT. Its translation is CAAGRGNTIYF.

With regard to this clone: This specimen includes other DNA sequences encoding the same CDR3. The chain recombines TRBV2 with TRBJ2-5; D unclear. V lost 1 base and J lost 3, with 3 bases in between. The CDR3 sequence is 12 residues long. The germline V gene has CDR1 SNHLY and CDR2 FYNNEI. The CDR3 region is CASSEEEETQYF. The CDR3 nucleotides read TGTGCCAGCAGTGAAGAGGAAGAGACCCAGTACTTC.

The genes are TRBV7-6 and TRBJ2-7, with D hard to call. The V end lost 3 bases, the J end lost 5 bases, and 8 bases lay between the germline ends. CDR3 length: 12 amino acids. From germline, CDR1 is SGHVS and CDR2 FNYEAQ. The CDR3 is CASSFTTDEQYF. CDR3 in DNA: TGTGCCAGCAGCTTTACGACGGACGAGCAGTACTTC.

The chain has TRBV9 and TRBJ2-2, with D tentatively TRBD1 (6 bases). V was pared by 3 bases and J by 5 bases, with 17 bases between. Germline assignment: CDR1 SGDLS and CDR2 YYNGEE. The CDR3 extends over 16 amino acids. DNA for the CDR3: TGTGCCAGCAGCGCCCTCACAGGGTTGGGAACCGGGGAGCTGTTTTTT. As protein: CASSALTGLGTGELFF.

The chain joins TRBV10-3 to TRBJ2-3, with a tentative D call TRBD2 (5 bases). The CDR3 has 15 amino acids. Germline V gene data show CDR1 as ENHRY and CDR2 as SYGVKD. The V end lost 11 bases, the J end lost 0 bases, and 18 bases lay between the germline ends. CDR3 loop: CASSSEGASTDTQYF. CDR3 nucleotide sequence: TGTGCCTCCTCCTCCGAGGGAGCTAGCACAGATACGCAGTATTTT.

The chain recombines TRBV5-1 with TRBJ2-7; possible D gene TRBD1, 6 bases. The CDR3 length is 18 residues. V was trimmed by 4 bases and J by 2 bases, leaving 25 bases between them. The germline V gene encodes CDR1 SGHRS and CDR2 YFSETQ. The CDR3 DNA follows: TGCGCCAGCAGCCCTCCGGGACATTCGGAAATTGCGACCTACGAGCAGTACTTC. This codes for CASSPPGHSEIATYEQYF.